This record concerns one T cell receptor (beta chain) sequence. TCRdb's table, derived via immunoSEQ multiplex PCR, lists solely in-frame clones and lacks some. The data contain approximately 85,000 clones, about 82% of them singletons. The data derive from a study of blood T cell repertoires in COVID-19. In germline, CDR1 is KGHSH, CDR2 LQKENI. V lost 6 bases, J lost 5 bases, and 2 bases stayed unmatched. CDR3 length: 14 residues. Sequencing input: peripheral blood. The TCR originated in a woman older than 75 in a cohort sampled during active or convalescent COVID-19. The V gene is TRBV18, the J gene TRBJ2-7, with 15 bases matching TRBD2. This CDR3 reads CASSGTSGRNEQYF. CDR3 DNA sequence: TGTGCCAGCTCCGGGACTAGCGGGAGGAACGAGCAGTACTTC.